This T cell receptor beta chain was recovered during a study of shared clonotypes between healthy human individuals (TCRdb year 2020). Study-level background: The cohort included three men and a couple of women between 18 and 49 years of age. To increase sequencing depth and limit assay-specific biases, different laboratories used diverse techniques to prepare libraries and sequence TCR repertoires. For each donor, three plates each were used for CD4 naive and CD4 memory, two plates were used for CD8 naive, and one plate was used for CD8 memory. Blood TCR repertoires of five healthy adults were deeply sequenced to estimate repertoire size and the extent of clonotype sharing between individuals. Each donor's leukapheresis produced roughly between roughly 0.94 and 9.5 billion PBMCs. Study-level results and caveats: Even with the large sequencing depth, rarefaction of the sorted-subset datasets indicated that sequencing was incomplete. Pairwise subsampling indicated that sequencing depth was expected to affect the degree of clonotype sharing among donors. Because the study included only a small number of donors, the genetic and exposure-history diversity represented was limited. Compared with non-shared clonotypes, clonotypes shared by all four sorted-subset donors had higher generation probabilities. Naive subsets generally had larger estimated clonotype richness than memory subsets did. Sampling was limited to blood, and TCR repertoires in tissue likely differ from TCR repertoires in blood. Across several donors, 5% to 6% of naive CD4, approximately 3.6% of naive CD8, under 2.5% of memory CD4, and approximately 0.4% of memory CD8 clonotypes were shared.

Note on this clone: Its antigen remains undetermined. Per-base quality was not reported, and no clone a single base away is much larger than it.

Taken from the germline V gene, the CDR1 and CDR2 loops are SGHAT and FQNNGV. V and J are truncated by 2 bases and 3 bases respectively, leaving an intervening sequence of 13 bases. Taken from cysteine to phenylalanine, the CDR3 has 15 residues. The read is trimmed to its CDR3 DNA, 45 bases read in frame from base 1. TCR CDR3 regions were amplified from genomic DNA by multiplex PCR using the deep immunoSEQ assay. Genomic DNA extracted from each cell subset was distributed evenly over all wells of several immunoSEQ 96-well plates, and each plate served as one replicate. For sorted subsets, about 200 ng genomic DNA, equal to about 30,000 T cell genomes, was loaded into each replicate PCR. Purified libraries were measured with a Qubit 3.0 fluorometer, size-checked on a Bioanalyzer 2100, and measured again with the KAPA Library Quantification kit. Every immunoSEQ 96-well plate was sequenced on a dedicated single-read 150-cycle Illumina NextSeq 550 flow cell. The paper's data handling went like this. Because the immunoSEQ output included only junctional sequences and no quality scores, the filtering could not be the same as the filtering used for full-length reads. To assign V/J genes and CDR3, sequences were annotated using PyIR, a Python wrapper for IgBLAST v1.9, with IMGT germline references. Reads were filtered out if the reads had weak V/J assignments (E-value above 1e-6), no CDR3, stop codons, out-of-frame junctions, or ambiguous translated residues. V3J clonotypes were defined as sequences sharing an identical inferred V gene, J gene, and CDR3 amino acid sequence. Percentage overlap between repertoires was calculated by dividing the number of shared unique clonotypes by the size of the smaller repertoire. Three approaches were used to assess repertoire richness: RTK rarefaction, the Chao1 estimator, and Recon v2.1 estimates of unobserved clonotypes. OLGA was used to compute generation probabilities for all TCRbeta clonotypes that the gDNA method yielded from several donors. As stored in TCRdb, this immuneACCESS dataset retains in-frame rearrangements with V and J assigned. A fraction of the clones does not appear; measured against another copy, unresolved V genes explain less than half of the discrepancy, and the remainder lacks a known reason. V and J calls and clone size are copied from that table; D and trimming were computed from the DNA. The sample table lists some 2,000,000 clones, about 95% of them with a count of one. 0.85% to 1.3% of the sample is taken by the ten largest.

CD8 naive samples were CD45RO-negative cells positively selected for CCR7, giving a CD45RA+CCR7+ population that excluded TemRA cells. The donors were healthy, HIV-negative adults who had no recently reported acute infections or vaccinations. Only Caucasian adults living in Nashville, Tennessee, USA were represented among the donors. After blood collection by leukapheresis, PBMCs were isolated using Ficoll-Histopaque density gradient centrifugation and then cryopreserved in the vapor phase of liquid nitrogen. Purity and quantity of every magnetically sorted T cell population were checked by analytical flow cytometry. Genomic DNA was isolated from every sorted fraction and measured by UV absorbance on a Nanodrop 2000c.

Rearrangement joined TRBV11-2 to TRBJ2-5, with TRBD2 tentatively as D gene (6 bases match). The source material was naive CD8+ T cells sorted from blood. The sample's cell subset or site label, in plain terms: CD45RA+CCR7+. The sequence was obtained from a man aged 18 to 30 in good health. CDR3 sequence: CASSLMLAGKETQYF. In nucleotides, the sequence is TGTGCCAGCAGCTTAATGTTGGCGGGAAAAGAGACCCAGTACTTC.